The rows below give T cell receptor beta chains drawn from one sample of a study of regulatory T cells in long-lasting Graves disease. TCRdb analysed the multiplex PCR reads with MiXCR anew, one entry per CDR3 protein. The sample records some 370,000 distinct CDR3 sequences, approximately 25% being singletons. Here the sequenced sample was peripheral blood mononuclear cells (PBMCs), taken when the disease was refractory, from a patient treated with antithyroid drugs. The origin of the receptors is a woman between 35 and 50 years old with Graves disease. Each CDR3 is given with its conserved first and last residue. The order of the fields is clone size, D gene, J gene, V gene, CDR3 DNA, CDR3 protein. A D gene is named only where the DNA matches it firmly. Where a row states a size, it is once, few, many or the class of an expanded clone; other rows omit it.

clone_size: -
d_call: -
j_call: TRBJ1-2
v_call: TRBV18
cdr3_nt: TGTGCCAGCTCACAACAGGGAGAAAACTATGGCTACACCTTC
cdr3_aa: CASSQQGENYGYTF

clone_size: once
d_call: TRBD2
j_call: TRBJ2-7
v_call: TRBV7-3
cdr3_nt: TGTGCCAGCAGCTCCTCCGGGGGACTAGCGGCAAACTACGAGCAGTACTTC
cdr3_aa: CASSSSGGLAANYEQYF

clone_size: -
d_call: -
j_call: TRBJ2-7
v_call: TRBV11-3
cdr3_nt: TGTGCCGGCCGGGCTTGGGAGCAGTACTTC
cdr3_aa: CAGRAWEQYF

clone_size: -
d_call: TRBD2
j_call: TRBJ2-5
v_call: TRBV7-9
cdr3_nt: TGTGCCAACAGTTTAAGCGGGAGGGCTGACCAAGAGACCCAGTACTTC
cdr3_aa: CANSLSGRADQETQYF

clone_size: -
d_call: -
j_call: TRBJ2-7
v_call: TRBV12-3/TRBV12-4
cdr3_nt: TGTGCCAGCAGTTTATTCGAGGTACGCGAGCAGTACTTC
cdr3_aa: CASSLFEVREQYF

clone_size: -
d_call: -
j_call: TRBJ2-3
v_call: TRBV24-1
cdr3_nt: TGTGCCACCAGTGATTTGCAACGGGGCACAGATACGCAGTATTTT
cdr3_aa: CATSDLQRGTDTQYF

clone_size: -
d_call: -
j_call: TRBJ1-6
v_call: TRBV20-1
cdr3_nt: TGCAGTGCTAGAGCCCAGAATTCACCCCTCCACTTT
cdr3_aa: CSARAQNSPLHF

clone_size: -
d_call: TRBD2
j_call: TRBJ2-4
v_call: TRBV2
cdr3_nt: TGTGCCAGCAGCCACCCGGAGCGGGAGGCCAAAAACATTCAGTACTTC
cdr3_aa: CASSHPEREAKNIQYF

clone_size: many
d_call: -
j_call: TRBJ1-4
v_call: TRBV28
cdr3_nt: TGTGCCAGCAGTTTATGGAGTTTAAATAGGGAAAAACTGTTTTTT
cdr3_aa: CASSLWSLNREKLFF

clone_size: many
d_call: TRBD2
j_call: TRBJ2-7
v_call: TRBV2
cdr3_nt: TGTGCCAGCACCCCTGGAGCGGGAGATTACGAGCAGTACTTC
cdr3_aa: CASTPGAGDYEQYF

clone_size: -
d_call: -
j_call: TRBJ1-6
v_call: TRBV25-1
cdr3_nt: TGTGCCAGCAGTGAAGCAGGGACTAATTCACCCCTCCACTTT
cdr3_aa: CASSEAGTNSPLHF

clone_size: few
d_call: TRBD1
j_call: TRBJ1-1
v_call: TRBV3-1
cdr3_nt: TGTGCCAGCAGCTTAGGACAGGGGAATTTGTGGGACACTGAAGCTTTCTTT
cdr3_aa: CASSLGQGNLWDTEAFF

clone_size: few
d_call: -
j_call: TRBJ1-5
v_call: TRBV5-5
cdr3_nt: TGTGCCAGCAGCTTGGTGTCAGGTTGGGGGAAATATAGCAATCAGCCCCAGCATTTT
cdr3_aa: CASSLVSGWGKYSNQPQHF

clone_size: -
d_call: -
j_call: TRBJ1-2
v_call: TRBV6-4
cdr3_nt: TGTGCCAGCAGTTACCAACGATACTATGGCTACACCTTC
cdr3_aa: CASSYQRYYGYTF

clone_size: few
d_call: -
j_call: TRBJ2-4
v_call: TRBV28
cdr3_nt: TGTGCCAGCAGTCCCAGGGTTATAATCATGAAAAACATTCAGTACTTC
cdr3_aa: CASSPRVIIMKNIQYF

clone_size: -
d_call: -
j_call: TRBJ1-4
v_call: TRBV20-1
cdr3_nt: TGCAGTGCTAGAGATATCCGTGGGGGGAATGAAAAACTGTTTTTT
cdr3_aa: CSARDIRGGNEKLFF

clone_size: -
d_call: -
j_call: TRBJ2-7
v_call: TRBV30
cdr3_nt: TGTGCCTGGAGTGAAACTAGGGAAGACGAGCAGTACTTC
cdr3_aa: CAWSETREDEQYF

clone_size: few
d_call: -
j_call: TRBJ1-5
v_call: TRBV7-8
cdr3_nt: TGTGCCGGCAGCAATGGCAGGGCAGGGCAGCCCCAGCATTTT
cdr3_aa: CAGSNGRAGQPQHF

clone_size: many
d_call: TRBD1
j_call: TRBJ1-5
v_call: TRBV28
cdr3_nt: TGTGCCAGCAGCACATCACAGGGGAAGAATCAGCCCCAGCATTTT
cdr3_aa: CASSTSQGKNQPQHF

clone_size: -
d_call: -
j_call: TRBJ2-5
v_call: TRBV5-6
cdr3_nt: TGTGCCAGCAGCTATCGACAGGCCGAAGGGGAGACCCAGTACTTC
cdr3_aa: CASSYRQAEGETQYF

clone_size: few
d_call: TRBD2
j_call: TRBJ2-5
v_call: TRBV5-1
cdr3_nt: TGCGCCAGCAACAAAATAGCGGGAGTCCAAGAGACCCAGTACTTC
cdr3_aa: CASNKIAGVQETQYF

clone_size: few
d_call: -
j_call: TRBJ2-1
v_call: TRBV28
cdr3_nt: TGTGCCAGCAGATCTGGGGGTGGCAATGAGCAGTTCTTC
cdr3_aa: CASRSGGGNEQFF

clone_size: many
d_call: -
j_call: TRBJ2-7
v_call: TRBV6-1
cdr3_nt: TGTGCCAGCAGTGAAACCCGGCGGGGGCATCCCTACGAGCAGTACTTC
cdr3_aa: CASSETRRGHPYEQYF

clone_size: -
d_call: TRBD2
j_call: TRBJ2-2
v_call: TRBV12-3/TRBV12-4
cdr3_nt: TGTGCCAGCAGTCCGAAAATCCTAGCGGGAGGGCCGACCGGGGAGCTGTTTTTT
cdr3_aa: CASSPKILAGGPTGELFF

clone_size: few
d_call: -
j_call: TRBJ1-1
v_call: TRBV7-9
cdr3_nt: TGTGCCAGCAGCGGCACCTGGGGGGAAGCTTTCTTT
cdr3_aa: CASSGTWGEAFF

clone_size: many
d_call: TRBD2
j_call: TRBJ2-7
v_call: TRBV2
cdr3_nt: TGTGCCAGCAGTGAACGCGGGAGGACATCCTACGAGCAGTACTTC
cdr3_aa: CASSERGRTSYEQYF

clone_size: few
d_call: TRBD1
j_call: TRBJ2-2
v_call: TRBV9
cdr3_nt: TGTGCCAGCAGCCCCAGGGGGCGCGACACCGGGGAGCTGTTTTTT
cdr3_aa: CASSPRGRDTGELFF

clone_size: many
d_call: -
j_call: TRBJ2-2
v_call: TRBV6-1
cdr3_nt: TGTGCCGCCGCCAGGGGGGACACCGGGGAGCTGTTTTTT
cdr3_aa: CAAARGDTGELFF

clone_size: many
d_call: -
j_call: TRBJ1-1
v_call: TRBV10-3
cdr3_nt: TGTGCCATAGGGACAAGTAATTCGATGAACACTGAAGCTTTCTTT
cdr3_aa: CAIGTSNSMNTEAFF

clone_size: many
d_call: TRBD1
j_call: TRBJ1-5
v_call: TRBV29-1
cdr3_nt: TGCAGCGTTGAAGATTCAGGGGGCAGTCAGCCCCAGCATTTT
cdr3_aa: CSVEDSGGSQPQHF

clone_size: few
d_call: -
j_call: TRBJ2-6
v_call: TRBV2
cdr3_nt: TGTGCCAGCAGTGAGGCGACGGGAGCAGGGAGTGGTTCTGGGGCCAACGTCCTGACTTTC
cdr3_aa: CASSEATGAGSGSGANVLTF

clone_size: many
d_call: -
j_call: TRBJ2-5
v_call: TRBV27
cdr3_nt: TGTGCCAGCAGCTCCCGGTGGGACACCCAAGAGACCCAGTACTTC
cdr3_aa: CASSSRWDTQETQYF

clone_size: -
d_call: -
j_call: TRBJ1-5
v_call: TRBV30
cdr3_nt: TGTGCCTGGAGCCCGGGGGCCGGTCAGCCCCAGCATTTT
cdr3_aa: CAWSPGAGQPQHF

clone_size: once
d_call: -
j_call: TRBJ1-6
v_call: TRBV18
cdr3_nt: TGTGCCAGCTCACCAAGGACAGAAAATTCACCCCTCCACTTT
cdr3_aa: CASSPRTENSPLHF

clone_size: many
d_call: -
j_call: TRBJ2-7
v_call: TRBV6-9
cdr3_nt: TGTGCCAGCAGTTACTTCGGATCGGGCTACGAGCAGTACTTC
cdr3_aa: CASSYFGSGYEQYF

clone_size: -
d_call: -
j_call: TRBJ2-2
v_call: TRBV14
cdr3_nt: TGTGCCAGCAGCCAAGATCGGCCCGGGGAGCTGTTTTTT
cdr3_aa: CASSQDRPGELFF

clone_size: few
d_call: -
j_call: TRBJ2-5
v_call: TRBV4-2
cdr3_nt: TGTGCCAGCAGCCAAGCCTTAGGACCGAGAGAACAAGAGACCCAGTACTTC
cdr3_aa: CASSQALGPREQETQYF

clone_size: -
d_call: -
j_call: TRBJ2-1
v_call: TRBV7-9
cdr3_nt: TGTGCCAGCAGCTTCCGGGAGCCTCACAATGAGCAGTTCTTC
cdr3_aa: CASSFREPHNEQFF

clone_size: once
d_call: -
j_call: TRBJ2-1
v_call: TRBV20-1
cdr3_nt: TGCAGTGCTAGGCGGGACTTTGATTACAATGAGCAGTTCTTC
cdr3_aa: CSARRDFDYNEQFF

clone_size: -
d_call: -
j_call: TRBJ1-4
v_call: TRBV18
cdr3_nt: TGTGCCAGCTCTCCGGGGGTTGCTAATGAAAAACTGTTTTTT
cdr3_aa: CASSPGVANEKLFF

clone_size: many
d_call: -
j_call: TRBJ2-7
v_call: TRBV2
cdr3_nt: TGTGCCAGCACCCGGGGGCACGAGCAGTACTTC
cdr3_aa: CASTRGHEQYF

clone_size: many
d_call: TRBD1
j_call: TRBJ1-5
v_call: TRBV6-1
cdr3_nt: TGTGCCAGCAGCCAGGACAGGGGGGGCAATCAGCCCCAGCATTTT
cdr3_aa: CASSQDRGGNQPQHF

clone_size: few
d_call: -
j_call: TRBJ2-3
v_call: TRBV28
cdr3_nt: TGTGCCAGCAGTTCGCACCAGGGAACAGATACGCAGTATTTT
cdr3_aa: CASSSHQGTDTQYF

clone_size: few
d_call: -
j_call: TRBJ2-2
v_call: TRBV7-3
cdr3_nt: TGTGCCAGCAGCTCCGATCCTAGCTCCGGGGAGCTGTTTTTT
cdr3_aa: CASSSDPSSGELFF

clone_size: -
d_call: -
j_call: TRBJ1-5
v_call: TRBV12-3/TRBV12-4
cdr3_nt: TGTGCCAGCAGTCCGGAATATATCGCGGGCAGCAATCAGCCCCAGCATTTT
cdr3_aa: CASSPEYIAGSNQPQHF

clone_size: many
d_call: -
j_call: TRBJ1-5
v_call: TRBV5-1
cdr3_nt: TGCGCCAGCAGTGAAGGACCAGGTCAGCCCCAGCATTTT
cdr3_aa: CASSEGPGQPQHF

clone_size: many
d_call: -
j_call: TRBJ2-2
v_call: TRBV7-9
cdr3_nt: TGTGCCAGCAGCTTCCAAGGCACCGGGGAGCTGTTTTTT
cdr3_aa: CASSFQGTGELFF

clone_size: -
d_call: -
j_call: TRBJ1-5
v_call: TRBV5-1
cdr3_nt: TGCGCCAACAATCAGCCCCAGCATTTT
cdr3_aa: CANNQPQHF

clone_size: many
d_call: TRBD1
j_call: TRBJ1-5
v_call: TRBV10-3
cdr3_nt: TGTGCCATCAGGGGACAGCCAAATCAGCCCCAGCATTTT
cdr3_aa: CAIRGQPNQPQHF

clone_size: -
d_call: -
j_call: TRBJ1-1
v_call: TRBV19
cdr3_nt: TGTGCCAGTAGTATAGCAGTCGACACTGAAGCTTTCTTT
cdr3_aa: CASSIAVDTEAFF